A selection of T cell receptor beta chains follows, all from one sample in a study of cytomegalovirus exposure and HLA in healthy donors. This table comes from immunoSEQ multiplex PCR, and its TCRdb copy is limited to in-frame clones, with some not included. The sample consists of about 120,000 clones, more than 75% of them appearing once. The sample taken for sequencing was PBMCs. These receptors originate from a woman aged 40 to 50 in good health and CMV-seropositive. Each CDR3 is given with its conserved first and last residue. A D gene is named only where the DNA matches it firmly. The size of a clone is reported for some rows only, either as once, few or many, or as a class for expanded clones.

d_call,v_call,clone_size,j_call,cdr3_nt,cdr3_aa
TRBD1,TRBV11-1,-,TRBJ1-2,TGTGCCAGCAGACGGACAGGGGGCAACTATGGCTACACCTTC,CASRRTGGNYGYTF
TRBD2,TRBV4-2,-,TRBJ2-7,TGTGCCAGCAGCCAAGTACTAGCGGATAGCTCCTACGAGCAGTACTTC,CASSQVLADSSYEQYF
-,TRBV6-5,-,TRBJ2-7,TGTGCCAGCAGTTATCCGGGTAAACGCGAGCAGTACTTC,CASSYPGKREQYF
TRBD1,TRBV5-1,few,TRBJ1-4,TGCGCCAGCAGCTTGGACGGGACAGGGGAAGAAAAACTGTTTTTT,CASSLDGTGEEKLFF
TRBD2,TRBV29-1,-,TRBJ2-5,TGCAGCGCACTAGCGGGACGGCGAGAGACCCAGTACTTC,CSALAGRRETQYF
-,TRBV5-1,-,TRBJ2-1,TGCGCCAGCAGCTCGATTAGGGTTGGGAGCAATGAGCAGTTCTTC,CASSSIRVGSNEQFF
-,TRBV6-1,-,TRBJ2-7,TGTGCCAGCAAGGGCGGGGCAGGGTACGAGCAGTACTTC,CASKGGAGYEQYF
-,TRBV9,-,TRBJ1-2,TGTGCCAGCAGCGTAGTGGACATGGACTATGGCTACACCTTC,CASSVVDMDYGYTF
TRBD1,TRBV6-1,-,TRBJ1-1,TGTGCCAGCACCCCGGGGACAGGGGCCTCGGGAGCTTTCTTT,CASTPGTGASGAFF
TRBD1,TRBV27,-,TRBJ1-6,TGTGCCAGCAGTTTTGGGGACAGAAATTCACCCCTCCACTTT,CASSFGDRNSPLHF
TRBD1,TRBV19,-,TRBJ2-5,TGTGCCAGTTCGCCCCGGGGACAGGGGGCAAGACGAGAGACCCAGTACTTC,CASSPRGQGARRETQYF
TRBD1,TRBV27,-,TRBJ1-1,TGTGCCAGCAGATCGGACAGGCCTCTTTATGAAGCTTTCTTT,CASRSDRPLYEAFF
TRBD2,TRBV2,-,TRBJ2-7,TGTGCCAGCATGGCGGGGGTACTCTACGAGCAGTACTTC,CASMAGVLYEQYF
TRBD2,TRBV30,-,TRBJ2-7,TGTGCCTGGAGCGGGGGGGTCAGGGTTAACGAGCAGTACTTC,CAWSGGVRVNEQYF
-,TRBV6-6,-,TRBJ2-3,TGTGCCAGCAGCGGGTGGATCAGGGGCACAGATACGCAGTATTTT,CASSGWIRGTDTQYF
TRBD2,TRBV6-1,-,TRBJ2-7,TGTGCCAGCAGTGAAGAGTGGCTAGCGGGGGCCTACGAGCAGTACTTC,CASSEEWLAGAYEQYF
TRBD1,TRBV4-1,-,TRBJ1-3,TGCGCCAGCAGCCAAGATAGGGCACAGGGGAAGAGCTCTGGAAACACCATATATTTT,CASSQDRAQGKSSGNTIYF
-,TRBV5-6,-,TRBJ1-1,TGTGCCAGCAGCTTACAAGGGGTAACTGAAGCTTTCTTT,CASSLQGVTEAFF
-,TRBV2,-,TRBJ2-5,TGTGCCAGCTCGAGGAGGACCCAGTACTTC,CASSRRTQYF
-,TRBV6-5,once,TRBJ1-1,TGTGCCAGCAGTTACTCGGGGGGGATGGGCACTGAAGCTTTCTTT,CASSYSGGMGTEAFF
TRBD1,TRBV5-4,-,TRBJ2-5,TGTGCCAGCAGCAAACAGGGGGAGACCCAGTACTTC,CASSKQGETQYF
-,TRBV5-1,-,TRBJ1-4,TGCGCCAGCAGCTTATCCGCAACTAATGAAAAACTGTTTTTT,CASSLSATNEKLFF
-,TRBV5-4,-,TRBJ1-2,TGTGCCAGCAGCTTACAGGTTCCCTATGGCTACACCTTC,CASSLQVPYGYTF
TRBD1,TRBV6-5,-,TRBJ1-2,TGTGCCACGGGGACAGGGTACTATGGCTACACCTTC,CATGTGYYGYTF
TRBD1,TRBV18,-,TRBJ1-4,TGTGCCAGCTCACCGGGACAGGGGAGAGAAAAACTGTTTTTT,CASSPGQGREKLFF
-,TRBV28,-,TRBJ2-2,TGTGCCAGCAGTCCCAGATTGAAACCCGGGGAGCTGTTTTTT,CASSPRLKPGELFF
TRBD1,TRBV5-1,-,TRBJ1-2,TGCGCCAGCAGCCCCGGGACAGACTATACCTATGGCTACACCTTC,CASSPGTDYTYGYTF
-,TRBV19,-,TRBJ1-1,TGTGCCAGTAGACAGGGACACCTGACGCTAGAAGCTTTCTTT,CASRQGHLTLEAFF
-,TRBV30,-,TRBJ2-5,TGTGCCTGGAGTGTACAGATCAGAAAGACCCAGTACTTC,CAWSVQIRKTQYF
-,TRBV29-1,-,TRBJ1-2,TGCAGCGTTGTGGGCAGGGGAAACTATGGCTACACCTTC,CSVVGRGNYGYTF
-,TRBV18,few,TRBJ1-4,TGTGCCAGCTCACTCCTAAGAGATGAAAAACTGTTTTTT,CASSLLRDEKLFF
TRBD1,TRBV6-1,few,TRBJ2-3,TGTGCCAGCCTGGGACAGGGAACAGATACGCAGTATTTT,CASLGQGTDTQYF
-,TRBV6-1,-,TRBJ2-1,TGTGCCAGCCTGGGCAACCTCTACAATGAGCAGTTCTTC,CASLGNLYNEQFF
TRBD2,TRBV5-4,-,TRBJ2-5,TGTGCCAGCAGCTTGGCGGGGGGAACCGCGGCCCAGTACTTC,CASSLAGGTAAQYF
TRBD2,TRBV19,-,TRBJ2-4,TGTGCCAGTAGTCTCGGGGGGGGGCGCGGAAACATTCAGTACTTC,CASSLGGGRGNIQYF
TRBD1,TRBV18,-,TRBJ1-2,TGTGCCAGCTCAAGGGACAGACAAATCTATGGCTACACCTTC,CASSRDRQIYGYTF